This TCR beta chain was captured by sequencing in a study of Graves' ophthalmopathy and Graves' hyperthyroidism. Turning to the study itself: Peripheral blood was obtained at first diagnosis, ahead of any treatment.

This clonotype was detected many times. Trimming stripped 1 base from V and 0 bases from J, with 10 bases between. The CDR3 spans 16 residues. CDR1 is SEHNR, CDR2 FQNEAQ, per germline (reference sequence). Beta-chain TCR CDR3 regions were amplified from RNA transcripts. A first-round RT-PCR used HTBI primers, followed by a second-round multiplex PCR. MiXCR was run by TCRdb on the multiplex PCR reads, yielding one entry per CDR3 protein. Of 650,000 to 900,000 distinct CDR3 sequences in the sample, approximately 40% were seen once. V and J are TRBV7-9 and TRBJ1-3; no firm D call. Material: peripheral blood. The sequence derives from an adult man with Graves' ophthalmopathy. The DNA for the CDR3 is TGTGCCAGCAGCTTAGGCGGCCGCGCCTCTGGAAACACCATATATTTT. It yields the protein CASSLGGRASGNTIYF.